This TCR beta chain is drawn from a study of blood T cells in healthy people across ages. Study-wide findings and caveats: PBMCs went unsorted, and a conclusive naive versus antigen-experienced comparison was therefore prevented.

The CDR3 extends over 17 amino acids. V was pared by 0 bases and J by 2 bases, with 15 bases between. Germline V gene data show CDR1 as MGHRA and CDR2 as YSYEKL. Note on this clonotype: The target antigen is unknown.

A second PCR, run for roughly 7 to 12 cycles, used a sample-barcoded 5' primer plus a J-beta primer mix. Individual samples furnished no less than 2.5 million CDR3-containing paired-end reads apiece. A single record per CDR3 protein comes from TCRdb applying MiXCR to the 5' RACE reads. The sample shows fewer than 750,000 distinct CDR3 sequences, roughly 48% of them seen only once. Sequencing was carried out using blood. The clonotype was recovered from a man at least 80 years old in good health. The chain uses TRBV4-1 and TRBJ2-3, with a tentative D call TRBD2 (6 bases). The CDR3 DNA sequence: TGCGCCAGCAGCCAAGATCGCGGGGACCCCCTCACAGATACGCAGTATTTT. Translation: CASSQDRGDPLTDTQYF.